This T cell receptor beta chain was sequenced in a study of T-cell reconstitution after alpha-beta-depleted transplantation in children. Preparation of the TCRbeta library was carried out with unique molecular identifiers. From the PCR reads, TCRdb called clonotypes with MiXCR, one entry per CDR3 protein. The data contain about 400,000 distinct CDR3 sequences, around 20% of them singletons. This clonotype was counted many times. This TCR was recovered from a human donor who donated a stem cell graft to a child with acute myeloid leukemia. This sample comprised PBMCs from the stem cell graft donor, obtained from the stem cell graft.

CDR3: CASSPRVDTQYF. DNA of the CDR3: TGTGCCAGCAGCCCAAGGGTAGATACGCAGTATTTT. The rearrangement links TRBV7-2 to TRBJ2-3; D ambiguous. The V end was cut by 5 bases, the J end by 5 bases, with 8 bases between. Germline lookup yields CDR1 SGHTA and CDR2 FQGNSA. The length of the CDR3 is 12 residues.